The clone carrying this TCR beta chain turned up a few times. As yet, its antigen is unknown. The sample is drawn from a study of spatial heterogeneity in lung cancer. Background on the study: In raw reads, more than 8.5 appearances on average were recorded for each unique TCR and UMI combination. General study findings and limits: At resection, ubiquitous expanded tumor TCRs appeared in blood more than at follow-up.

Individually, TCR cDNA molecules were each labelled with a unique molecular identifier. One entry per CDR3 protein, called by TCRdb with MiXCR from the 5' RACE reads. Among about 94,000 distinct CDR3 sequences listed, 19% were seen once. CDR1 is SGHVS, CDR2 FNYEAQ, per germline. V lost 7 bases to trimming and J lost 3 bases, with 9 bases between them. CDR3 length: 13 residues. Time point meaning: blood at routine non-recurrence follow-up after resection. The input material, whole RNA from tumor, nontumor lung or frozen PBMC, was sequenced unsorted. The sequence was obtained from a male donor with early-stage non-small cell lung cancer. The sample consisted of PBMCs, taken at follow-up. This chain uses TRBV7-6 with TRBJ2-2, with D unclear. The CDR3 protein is CASTSRDTGELFF. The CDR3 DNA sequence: TGTGCCAGCACCTCCCGGGACACCGGGGAGCTGTTTTTT.